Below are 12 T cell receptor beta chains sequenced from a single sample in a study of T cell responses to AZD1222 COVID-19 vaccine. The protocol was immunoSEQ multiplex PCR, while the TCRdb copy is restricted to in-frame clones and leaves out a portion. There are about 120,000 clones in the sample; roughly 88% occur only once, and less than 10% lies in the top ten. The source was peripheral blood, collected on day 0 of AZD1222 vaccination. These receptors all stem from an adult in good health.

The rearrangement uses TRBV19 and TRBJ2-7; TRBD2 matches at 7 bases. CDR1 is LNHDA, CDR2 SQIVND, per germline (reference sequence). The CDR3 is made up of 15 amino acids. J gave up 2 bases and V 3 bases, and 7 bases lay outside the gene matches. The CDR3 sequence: CASSILWEGTYEQYF. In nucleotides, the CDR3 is TGTGCCAGTAGTATCCTCTGGGAGGGCACCTACGAGCAGTACTTC.

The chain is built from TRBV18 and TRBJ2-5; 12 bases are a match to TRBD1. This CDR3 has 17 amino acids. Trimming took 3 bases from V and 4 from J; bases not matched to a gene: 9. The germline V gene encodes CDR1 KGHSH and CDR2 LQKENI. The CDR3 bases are TGTGCCAGCTCACCCTACCGGGACAGGGGGCTGGGAGAGACCCAGTACTTC. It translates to CASSPYRDRGLGETQYF.

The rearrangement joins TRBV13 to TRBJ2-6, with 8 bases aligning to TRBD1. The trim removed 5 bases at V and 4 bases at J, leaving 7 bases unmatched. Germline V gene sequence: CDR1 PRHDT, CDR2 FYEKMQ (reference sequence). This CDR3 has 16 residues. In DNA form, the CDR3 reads TGTGCCAGCAGCACCAACAGGGGGTCCGGGGCCAACGTCCTGACTTTC. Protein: CASSTNRGSGANVLTF.

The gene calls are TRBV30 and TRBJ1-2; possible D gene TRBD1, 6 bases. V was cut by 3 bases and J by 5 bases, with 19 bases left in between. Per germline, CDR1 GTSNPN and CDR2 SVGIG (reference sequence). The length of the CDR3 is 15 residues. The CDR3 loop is CAWRVTGGGGYGYTF. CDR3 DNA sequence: TGTGCCTGGAGAGTAACAGGAGGGGGAGGGTATGGCTACACCTTC.

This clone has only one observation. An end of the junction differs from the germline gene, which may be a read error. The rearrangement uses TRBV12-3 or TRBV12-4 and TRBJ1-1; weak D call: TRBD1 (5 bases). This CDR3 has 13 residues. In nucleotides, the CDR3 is TGTGCCAGCAGTTACTCAGGGAACCCTGAAGCTTTCTTT. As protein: CASSYSGNPEAFF.

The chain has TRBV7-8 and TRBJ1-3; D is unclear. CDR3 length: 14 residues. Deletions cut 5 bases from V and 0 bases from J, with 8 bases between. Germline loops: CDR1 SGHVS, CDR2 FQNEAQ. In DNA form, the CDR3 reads TGTGCCAGCAGCCCCGGGTTCTCTGGAAACACCATATATTTT. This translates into CASSPGFSGNTIYF.

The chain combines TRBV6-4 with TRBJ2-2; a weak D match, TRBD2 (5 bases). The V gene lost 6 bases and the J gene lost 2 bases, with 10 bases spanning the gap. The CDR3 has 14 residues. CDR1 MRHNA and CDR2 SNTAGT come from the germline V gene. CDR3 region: CASSPGKNTGELFF. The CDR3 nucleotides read TGTGCCAGCAGCCCCGGGAAAAACACCGGGGAGCTGTTTTTT.

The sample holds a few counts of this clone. CDR3 bases: TGTGCCAGCAAGGACAGGGCGAACACCGGGGAGCTGTTTTTT. It specifies CASKDRANTGELFF. This chain joins TRBV6-5 and TRBJ2-2; 8 bases align to TRBD1. CDR1 and CDR2 (germline): MNHEY, SVGAGI. Trimming at V came to 7 bases and at J to 0 bases, leaving 1 base not matched to a gene. The CDR3 spans 14 residues.

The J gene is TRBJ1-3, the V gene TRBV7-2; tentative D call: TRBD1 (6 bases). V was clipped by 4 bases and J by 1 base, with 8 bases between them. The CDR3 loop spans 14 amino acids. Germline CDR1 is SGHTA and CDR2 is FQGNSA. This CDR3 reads CASSSTGSGNTIYF. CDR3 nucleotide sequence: TGTGCCAGCAGCTCTACAGGGTCTGGAAACACCATATATTTT.

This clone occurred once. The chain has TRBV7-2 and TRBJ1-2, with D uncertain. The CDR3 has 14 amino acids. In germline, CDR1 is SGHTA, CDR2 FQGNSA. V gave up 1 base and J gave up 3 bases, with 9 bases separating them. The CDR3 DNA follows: TGTGCCAGCAGCTTAGTGTTGGGTGACTATGGCTACACCTTC. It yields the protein CASSLVLGDYGYTF.

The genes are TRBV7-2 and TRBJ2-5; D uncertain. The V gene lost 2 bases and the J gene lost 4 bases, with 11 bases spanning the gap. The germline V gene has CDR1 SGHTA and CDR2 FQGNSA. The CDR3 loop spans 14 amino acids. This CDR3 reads CASSLSPVGETQYF. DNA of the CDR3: TGTGCCAGCAGCTTAAGCCCGGTAGGAGAGACCCAGTACTTC.

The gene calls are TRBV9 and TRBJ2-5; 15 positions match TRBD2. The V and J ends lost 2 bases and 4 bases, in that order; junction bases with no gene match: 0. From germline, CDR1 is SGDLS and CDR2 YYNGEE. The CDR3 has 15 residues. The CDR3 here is CASSVGLAGGETQYF. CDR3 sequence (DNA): TGTGCCAGCAGCGTGGGACTAGCGGGGGGAGAGACCCAGTACTTC.